The rows below give T cell receptor beta chains drawn from one sample of a study of blood T cell repertoires in COVID-19. Clones were sequenced by immunoSEQ multiplex PCR, and TCRdb holds only the in-frame ones, with some missing. The sample has tens of thousands of clones; roughly nine tenths are singletons. Source material: peripheral blood. The receptors derive from a man in his 70s with COVID-19, enrolled during active disease. Both conserved end residues are trimmed from each CDR3.

v_gene	j_gene	CDR3aa
TRBV20-1	TRBJ1-2	STPGSYGYT
TRBV4-2	TRBJ1-2	ASSQGQPSGGYT
TRBV5-1	TRBJ2-3	ASSMTVLSTDTQY
TRBV19	TRBJ2-2	ASSPYTGELF
TRBV7-2	TRBJ2-7	ASSKNRGTSGEQY
TRBV27	TRBJ2-2	ASSLGQPGELF
TRBV25-1	TRBJ2-5	ASSRQGTGAQETQY
TRBV5-5	TRBJ1-5	ASSLDGRGTQPQH
TRBV6-5	TRBJ1-2	ASSRQGYGYT
TRBV7-2	TRBJ2-1	ASSLALTSGGQNRQF
TRBV27	TRBJ2-7	ATGDRPTYEQY
TRBV6-5	TRBJ1-1	ASSYMSRQPNTEAF
TRBV19	TRBJ2-1	ASSPRSGRAEEQF
TRBV11-2	TRBJ1-5	ASSRLRTGESQH
TRBV10-3	TRBJ2-3	AIRPGTSGGIPDTQY
TRBV19	TRBJ2-7	ASSIDPERGAYEQY
TRBV7-2	TRBJ2-2	ASSLKAGGGELF
TRBV19	TRBJ2-3	ASKGQGAGDTQY
TRBV9	TRBJ1-2	ASSNRGNYGYT
TRBV18	TRBJ1-4	ASSAGLNEKLF
TRBV7-9	TRBJ2-2	ASISRGNIGTGELF
TRBV10-1	TRBJ1-4	ASTDGEVANEKLF
TRBV6-6	TRBJ2-7	ASSTGSDEQY
TRBV2	TRBJ2-3	ASIRGKGTDTQY
TRBV19	TRBJ1-5	ASSLNGRDSQPQH
TRBV7-2	TRBJ1-5	ASSLDNSNQPQH
TRBV2	TRBJ1-5	ASKWGQGTEPQH
TRBV6-5	TRBJ1-2	ASSYSGGSLSGYT
TRBV3-1/TRBV3-2	TRBJ2-5	ASSQEWQYQETQY
TRBV6-5	TRBJ1-4	ASSSGRGNEKLF
TRBV19	TRBJ1-1	ASNPQGRRSTEAF